Below, 25 T cell receptor beta chains from the same sample are listed, as sequenced in a study of cytomegalovirus exposure and HLA in healthy donors. Researchers ran the PCR with 60 Vbeta and 13 Jbeta primers. Data came from immunoSEQ multiplex PCR; TCRdb stores just in-frame clones and leaves some out. The sample includes 150,000 to 200,000 clones, nearly 80% of them seen just once. The material sequenced was PBMCs. Receptors originate from a young woman in good health and CMV-seropositive.

V usage is TRBV11-1 and J usage is TRBJ1-2; tentatively, D is TRBD1 (5 bases). The length of the CDR3 is 16 residues. Germline-derived CDR1 and CDR2 are SGHAT and FQDESV (reference sequence). V was trimmed by 3 bases and J by 4 bases, leaving 18 bases between them. In DNA form, the CDR3 reads TGTGCCAGCAGCTTTCAGGGTGCCCCCTTCGCCTATGGCTACACCTTC. Translated: CASSFQGAPFAYGYTF.

This sequence joins TRBV10-3 and TRBJ2-5; 8 bases agree with TRBD1. The V and J ends lost 5 bases and 3 bases, in that order; junction bases with no gene match: 5. CDR1 is ENHRY, CDR2 SYGVKD, per germline. The CDR3 is 14 amino acids. For the CDR3, the DNA is TGTGCCATCAGTACGAGGACAGGGAAAGAGACCCAGTACTTC. Amino acids: CAISTRTGKETQYF.

J is TRBJ2-2 and V is TRBV11-3; D is ambiguous. Trimming removed 5 bases at V and 0 bases at J, with 10 bases between. The CDR3 loop spans 15 amino acids. Per the germline V gene, CDR1 is SGHNT and CDR2 is YENEEA. As DNA, the CDR3 is TGTGCCAGCAGCCCCTTCAGCGCGAACACCGGGGAGCTGTTTTTT. Amino acid sequence: CASSPFSANTGELFF.

The CDR3 region has the DNA TGCGCCAGCAGCCAAGACGATAAGGGACTAGTGGAGACCCAGTACTTC. Translation gives CASSQDDKGLVETQYF. The chain couples TRBV4-1 to TRBJ2-5, with 8 bases that match TRBD2. With 0 bases clipped from V and 5 bases from J, the junction kept 8 bases outside the gene matches. This CDR3 is 16 amino acids long. Germline CDR1 MGHRA, CDR2 YSYEKL.

This clone occurred a few times. The chain links TRBV5-1 to TRBJ1-4; 7 bases fit TRBD1. CDR3 size: 15 residues. V gave up 4 bases and J gave up 7 bases; unmatched junction bases: 10. Germline lookup yields CDR1 SGHRS and CDR2 YFSETQ. The chain's CDR3 is CASSGVQGFGEKLFF. CDR3 nucleotide sequence: TGCGCCAGCAGCGGAGTACAGGGGTTCGGTGAAAAACTGTTTTTT.

This clone was detected a few times. The genes are TRBV28 and TRBJ1-1, with a weak D call TRBD1 (6 bases). The CDR3 consists of 12 residues. CDR1 is MDHEN, CDR2 SYDVKM, per germline. Trimming took off 7 bases at V and 5 bases at J, with 11 bases between the two ends. In DNA, the CDR3 is TGTGCCAGCAATACAGGGATGACTGAAGCTTTCTTT. Translation gives CASNTGMTEAFF.

The count of this clone is one. V and J are TRBV19 and TRBJ2-4, with no clear D. CDR1 is LNHDA and CDR2 is SQIVND in the germline V gene (reference sequence). The CDR3 runs 12 residues. V lost 4 bases and J 6 bases, leaving 7 bases between the germline ends. The CDR3 coding sequence is TGTGCCAGTAGTAGGCCCCGAAACATTCAGTACTTC. This gives the protein CASSRPRNIQYF.

This CDR3 is CASSSPYSGEPQHF. CDR3 coding DNA: TGTGCCAGCAGTTCACCCTATTCCGGGGAGCCCCAGCATTTT. This rearrangement joins TRBV28 to TRBJ1-5; D is ambiguous. Deletions cut 4 bases from V and 8 bases from J, with 15 bases between. Looked up from germline, CDR1 is MDHEN and CDR2 is SYDVKM. This CDR3 is built from 14 residues.

The chain has TRBV4-3 and TRBJ1-1; possible D gene TRBD1, 6 bases. This CDR3 region has 18 residues. Per the germline V gene, CDR1 is LGHNA and CDR2 is YSLEER. V was shortened by 0 bases and J by 5 bases, with 22 bases between the two germline ends. CDR3 sequence (DNA): TGCGCCAGCAGCCAAGATTTAACAGGGAGCCCTTTTGGAACTGAAGCTTTCTTT. Translating it yields CASSQDLTGSPFGTEAFF.

The chain combines TRBV10-3 with TRBJ1-3, with unresolved D. The CDR3 is 13 amino acids. The germline CDR1 and CDR2 sequences are ENHRY and SYGVKD. V lost 5 bases and J 4 bases, leaving 9 bases between the germline ends. The CDR3 DNA is TGTGCCATCAGTTCCAATCGGGGAAACACCATATATTTT. It yields the protein CAISSNRGNTIYF.

The chain employs TRBV19 and TRBJ1-1, with 7 bases aligning to TRBD1. Germline V lookup: CDR1 LNHDA, CDR2 SQIVND (reference sequence). V was pared by 5 bases and J by 1 base, with 4 bases of the junction left unmatched. This CDR3 has 14 amino acids. CDR3 DNA sequence: TGTGCCAGTAGTCCTACAGGGGAGAACACTGAAGCTTTCTTT. It translates to CASSPTGENTEAFF.

The V call is TRBV4-2, the J call TRBJ2-2, with D uncertain. The CDR3 spans 14 residues. Trimming cost V 0 bases and J 7 bases, with 9 bases left between them. Germline CDR1 reads LGHNA; CDR2 reads YNFKEQ. Written as DNA, the CDR3 is TGTGCCAGCAGCCAAGACGGGTCGAGCGGGGAGCTGTTTTTT. Its translation: CASSQDGSSGELFF.

This clone was seen only a few times. The chain carries TRBV6-5 and TRBJ1-1; no clear D. Germline loops: CDR1 MNHEY, CDR2 SVGAGI. This CDR3 spans 14 amino acids. Between the trimmed V and J ends, which lost 5 bases and 0 bases, there was a span of 10 bases. The CDR3 here is CASSVAVMNTEAFF. The CDR3 DNA follows: TGTGCCAGCAGTGTCGCGGTAATGAACACTGAAGCTTTCTTT.

V and J are TRBV7-9 and TRBJ2-7; 10 nucleotides match TRBD1. CDR3 length: 14 amino acids. Germline V lookup: CDR1 SEHNR, CDR2 FQNEAQ (reference sequence). Germline trimming cut 5 bases from V and 4 bases from J; bases unmatched to any gene: 5. The CDR3 nucleotides read TGTGCCAGCAGCCTACGACAGGGGGCGTACGAGCAGTACTTC. Its translation: CASSLRQGAYEQYF.

This rearrangement joins TRBV5-1 to TRBJ1-1; D not resolved. The CDR3 runs 13 residues. Germline V CDR1 and CDR2: SGHRS, YFSETQ. V was clipped by 3 bases and J by 0 bases, with 6 bases between them. The DNA of the CDR3 is TGCGCCAGCAGCTCGGTAATGAACACTGAAGCTTTCTTT. The encoded protein is CASSSVMNTEAFF.

The V gene is TRBV7-6, the J gene TRBJ2-5; TRBD1 aligns across 7 bases. J was trimmed by 2 bases and V by 6 bases; bases with no gene match: 9. The CDR3 contains 15 residues. CDR1 SGHVS and CDR2 FNYEAQ come from the germline V gene. The CDR3 DNA is TGTGCCAGCAGACAGAGTTGGGACAGTCAAGAGACCCAGTACTTC. It codes for CASRQSWDSQETQYF.

The gene calls are TRBV19 and TRBJ2-1; 11 positions agree with TRBD2. After removal of 6 bases from V and 6 bases from J, the junction contained 7 bases not matched to a gene. The CDR3 length is 15 residues. CDR1 and CDR2 from the germline V gene are LNHDA and SQIVND (reference sequence). CDR3 nucleotide sequence: TGTGCCAGTAGGGTTAGCGGGGGGGCCTTCAATGAGCAGTTCTTC. Amino acid sequence: CASRVSGGAFNEQFF.

The chain couples TRBV27 to TRBJ1-2; D possibly corresponds to TRBD1 (5 bases). There are 13 residues in the CDR3. Between the trimmed V and J ends, which lost 3 bases and 6 bases, there was a span of 11 bases. CDR1 MNHEY and CDR2 SMNVEV come from the germline V gene (reference sequence). CDR3 sequence: CASSFGAGDGYTF. In DNA form, the CDR3 reads TGTGCCAGCAGTTTCGGGGCGGGAGATGGCTACACCTTC.

The chain uses TRBV5-1 and TRBJ1-2; 9 positions agree with TRBD1. The ends lost 2 bases at V and 7 bases at J; junction bases unmatched: 6. From germline, CDR1 is SGHRS and CDR2 YFSETQ. This CDR3 has 14 residues. As DNA, the CDR3 is TGCGCCAGCAGCTTCGGACAGGGGAGTGGTGGCTACACCTTC. This translates into CASSFGQGSGGYTF.

The rearrangement uses TRBV11-2 and TRBJ2-7, with D possibly being TRBD1 (7 bases). Germline-derived CDR1 and CDR2 are SGHAT and FQNNGV. V was pared by 4 bases and J by 9 bases, with 16 bases between. The CDR3 contains 13 residues. The CDR3 spells CASSSGQEGLQYF. The CDR3 DNA reads TGTGCCAGCAGCTCCGGACAGGAGGGGTTGCAGTACTTC.

The rearrangement uses TRBV4-2 and TRBJ1-5; 12 positions match TRBD1. The V gene's germline CDR1 is LGHNA and CDR2 YNFKEQ. The CDR3 totals 18 residues. With V trimmed by 1 base and J by 2 bases, 6 bases remained unmatched. The CDR3 sequence: CASSQGDRGRIGNQPQHF. CDR3 DNA: TGTGCCAGCAGCCAAGGGGACAGGGGGCGAATCGGCAATCAGCCCCAGCATTTT.

V gene TRBV5-1 combines with J gene TRBJ1-2, with TRBD1 as a possible D gene (6 bases). Trimming took off 1 base at V and 8 bases at J, with 12 bases between the two ends. The germline V gene has CDR1 SGHRS and CDR2 YFSETQ. The CDR3 is 13 residues long. The CDR3: CASSLRQGNGYTF. The CDR3, as DNA: TGCGCCAGCAGCTTGCGGCAGGGGAACGGCTACACCTTC.

This chain connects TRBV6-5 to TRBJ1-1; D is uncertain. This CDR3 has 11 amino acids. CDR1 and CDR2 from the germline V gene are MNHEY and SVGAGI. Trimming pared 5 bases from V and 5 bases from J, leaving 6 bases between. CDR3 in DNA: TGTGCCAGCAGTACGGGGACTGAAGCTTTCTTT. Translated, it gives CASSTGTEAFF.

Remarks on this clone: Other DNA sequences in this specimen translate into the identical CDR3. This sequence joins TRBV9 and TRBJ2-1; no clear D gene. Between the trimmed V and J ends, which lost 0 bases and 6 bases, there was a span of 4 bases. Germline loops: CDR1 SGDLS, CDR2 YYNGEE. This CDR3 is built from 12 residues. For the CDR3, the DNA is TGTGCCAGCAGCGTAGACTTCAATGAGCAGTTCTTC. This translates into CASSVDFNEQFF.

The chain couples TRBV5-8 to TRBJ2-5; 11 bases agree with TRBD1. Germline V gene sequence: CDR1 SGHTS, CDR2 YDEGEE. The CDR3 sequence is 16 residues long. Trimming removed 3 bases from V and 2 bases from J; junction bases left unmatched: 6. CDR3 region: CASSSGTGGQQETQYF. CDR3 DNA: TGTGCCAGCAGCTCCGGGACAGGGGGGCAACAAGAGACCCAGTACTTC.